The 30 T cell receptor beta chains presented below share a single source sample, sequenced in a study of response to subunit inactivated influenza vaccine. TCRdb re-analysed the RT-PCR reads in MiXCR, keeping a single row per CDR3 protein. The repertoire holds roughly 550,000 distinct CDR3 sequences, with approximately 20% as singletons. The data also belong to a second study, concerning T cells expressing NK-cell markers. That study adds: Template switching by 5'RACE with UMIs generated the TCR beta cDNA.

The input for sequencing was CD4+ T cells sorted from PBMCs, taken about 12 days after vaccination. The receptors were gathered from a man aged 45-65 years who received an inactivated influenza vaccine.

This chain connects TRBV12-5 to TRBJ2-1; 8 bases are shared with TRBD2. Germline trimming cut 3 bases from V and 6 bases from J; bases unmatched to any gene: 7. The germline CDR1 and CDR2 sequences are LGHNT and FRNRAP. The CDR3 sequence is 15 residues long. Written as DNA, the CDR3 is TGTGCTAGTGGTTTAGCGAGCGGGGGAGGCAATGAGCAGTTCTTC. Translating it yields CASGLASGGGNEQFF.

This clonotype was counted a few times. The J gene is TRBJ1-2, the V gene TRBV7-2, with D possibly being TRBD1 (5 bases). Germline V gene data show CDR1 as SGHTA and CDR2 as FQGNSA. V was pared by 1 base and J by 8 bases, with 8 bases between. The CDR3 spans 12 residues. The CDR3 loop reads CASSLDRTGYTF. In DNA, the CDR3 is TGTGCCAGCAGCTTAGATCGGACAGGCTACACCTTC.

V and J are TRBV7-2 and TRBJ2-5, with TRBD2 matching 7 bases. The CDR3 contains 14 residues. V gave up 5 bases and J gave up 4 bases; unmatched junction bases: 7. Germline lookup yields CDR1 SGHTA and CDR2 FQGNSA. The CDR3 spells CASSMTSLGETQYF. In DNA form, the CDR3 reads TGTGCCAGCAGCATGACTAGCTTGGGAGAGACCCAGTACTTC.

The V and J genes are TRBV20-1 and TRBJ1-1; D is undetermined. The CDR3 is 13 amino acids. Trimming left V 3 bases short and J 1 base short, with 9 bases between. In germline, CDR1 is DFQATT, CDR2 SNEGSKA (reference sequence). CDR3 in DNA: TGCAGTGCTAGTGAGGAGACGAACACTGAAGCTTTCTTT. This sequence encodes CSASEETNTEAFF.

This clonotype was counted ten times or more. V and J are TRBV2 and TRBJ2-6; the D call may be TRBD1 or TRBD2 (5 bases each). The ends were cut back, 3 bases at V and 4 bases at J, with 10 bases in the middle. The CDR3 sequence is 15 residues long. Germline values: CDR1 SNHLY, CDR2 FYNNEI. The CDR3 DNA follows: TGTGCCAGCAGTGAGTGGGGGAACGGGGCCAACGTCCTGACTTTC. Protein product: CASSEWGNGANVLTF.

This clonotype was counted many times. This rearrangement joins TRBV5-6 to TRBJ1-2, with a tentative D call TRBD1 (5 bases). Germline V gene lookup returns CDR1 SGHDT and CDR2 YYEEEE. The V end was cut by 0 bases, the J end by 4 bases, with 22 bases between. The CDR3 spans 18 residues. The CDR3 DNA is TGTGCCAGCAGCTTGGAATGGCCCCAGGGTCTTCAATCCTATGGCTACACCTTC. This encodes CASSLEWPQGLQSYGYTF. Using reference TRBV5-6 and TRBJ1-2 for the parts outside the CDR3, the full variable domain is DAGVTQSPTHLIKTRGQQVTLRCSPKSGHDTVSWYQQALGQGPQFIFQYYEEEERQRGNFPDRFSGHQFPNYSSELNVNALLLGDSALYLCASSLEWPQGLQSYGYTFGSGTRLTVV.

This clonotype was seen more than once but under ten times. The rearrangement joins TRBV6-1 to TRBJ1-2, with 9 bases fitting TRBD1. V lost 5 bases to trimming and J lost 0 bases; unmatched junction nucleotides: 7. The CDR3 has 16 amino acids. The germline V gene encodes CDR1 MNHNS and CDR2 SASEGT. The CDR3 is CASSTGGQGANYGYTF. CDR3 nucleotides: TGTGCCAGCAGTACAGGGGGACAGGGCGCTAACTATGGCTACACCTTC.

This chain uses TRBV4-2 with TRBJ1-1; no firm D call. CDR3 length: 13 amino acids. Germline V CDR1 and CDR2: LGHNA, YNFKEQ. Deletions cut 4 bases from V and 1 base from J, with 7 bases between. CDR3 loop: CASSLHGNTEAFF. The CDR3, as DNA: TGTGCCAGCAGCCTACACGGGAACACTGAAGCTTTCTTT.

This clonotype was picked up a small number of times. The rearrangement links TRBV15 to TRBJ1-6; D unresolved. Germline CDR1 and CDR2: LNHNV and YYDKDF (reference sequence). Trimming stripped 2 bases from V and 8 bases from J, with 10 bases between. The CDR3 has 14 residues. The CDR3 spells CATSRKGRDSPLHF. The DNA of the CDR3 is TGTGCCACCAGCAGAAAAGGACGGGATTCACCCCTCCACTTT.

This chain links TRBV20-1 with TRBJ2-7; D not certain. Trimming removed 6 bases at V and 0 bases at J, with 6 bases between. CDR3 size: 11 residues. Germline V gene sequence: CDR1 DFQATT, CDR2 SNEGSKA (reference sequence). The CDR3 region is CSAVSSYEQYF. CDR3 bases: TGCAGTGCGGTCAGCTCCTACGAGCAGTACTTC.

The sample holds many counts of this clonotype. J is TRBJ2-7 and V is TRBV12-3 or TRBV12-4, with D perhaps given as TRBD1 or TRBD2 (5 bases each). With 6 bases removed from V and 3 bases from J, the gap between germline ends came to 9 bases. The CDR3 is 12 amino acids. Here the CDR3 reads CASRAGSYEQYF. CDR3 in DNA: TGTGCCAGCAGGGCAGGGAGCTACGAGCAGTACTTC.

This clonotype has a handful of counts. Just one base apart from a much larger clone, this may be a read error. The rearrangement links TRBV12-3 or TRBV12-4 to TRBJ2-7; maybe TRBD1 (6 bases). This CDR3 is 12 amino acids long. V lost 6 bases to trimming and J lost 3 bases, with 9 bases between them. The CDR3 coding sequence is TGTGCCAGCAGGGTACAGGGCTACGAGCAGTACTTC. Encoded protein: CASRVQGYEQYF.

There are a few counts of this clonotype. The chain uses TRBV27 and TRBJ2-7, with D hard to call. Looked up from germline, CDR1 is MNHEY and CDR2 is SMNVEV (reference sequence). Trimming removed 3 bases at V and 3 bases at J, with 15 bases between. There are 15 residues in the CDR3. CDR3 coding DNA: TGTGCCAGCAGTTTCGACTTTAAGGGTCGCTACGAGCAGTACTTC. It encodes CASSFDFKGRYEQYF.

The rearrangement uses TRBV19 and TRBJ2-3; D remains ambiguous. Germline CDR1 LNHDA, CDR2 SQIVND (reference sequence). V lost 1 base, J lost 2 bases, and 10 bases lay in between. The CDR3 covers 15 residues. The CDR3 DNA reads TGTGCCAGTAGTATAGTTGGTAGTCACACAGATACGCAGTATTTT. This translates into CASSIVGSHTDTQYF.

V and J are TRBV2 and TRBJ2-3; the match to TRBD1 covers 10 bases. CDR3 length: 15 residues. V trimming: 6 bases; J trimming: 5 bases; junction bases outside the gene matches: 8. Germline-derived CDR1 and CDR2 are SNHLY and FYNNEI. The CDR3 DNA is TGTGCCAGCAGAGACAGGGGGCTGATTTTAGATACGCAGTATTTT. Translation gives CASRDRGLILDTQYF.

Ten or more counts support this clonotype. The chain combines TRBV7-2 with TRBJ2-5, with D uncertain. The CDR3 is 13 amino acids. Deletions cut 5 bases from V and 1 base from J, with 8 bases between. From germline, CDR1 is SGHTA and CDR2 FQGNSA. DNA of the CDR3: TGTGCCAGCAGCCGGAGCTCCCAAGAGACCCAGTACTTC. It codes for CASSRSSQETQYF. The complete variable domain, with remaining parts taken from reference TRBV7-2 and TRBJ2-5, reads GAGVSQSPSNKVTEKGKDVELRCDPISGHTALYWYRQSLGQGLEFLIYFQGNSAPDKSGLPSDRFSAERTGGSVSTLTIQRTQQEDSAVYLCASSRSSQETQYFGPGTRLLVL.

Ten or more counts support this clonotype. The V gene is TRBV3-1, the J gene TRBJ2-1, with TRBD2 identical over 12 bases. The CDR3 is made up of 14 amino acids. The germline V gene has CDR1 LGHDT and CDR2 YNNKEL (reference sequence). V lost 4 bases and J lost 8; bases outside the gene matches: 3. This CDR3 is CASSPSGGAYEQFF. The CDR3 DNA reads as TGTGCCAGCAGCCCTAGCGGGGGGGCTTATGAGCAGTTCTTC.

As DNA, the CDR3 is TGTGCCAGCAGCTTCACGCAGGGCACTGAAGCTTTCTTT. Translation: CASSFTQGTEAFF. The rearrangement joins TRBV7-9 to TRBJ1-1, with TRBD1 as a possible D gene (5 bases). The V end lost 3 bases, the J end lost 4 bases, and 9 bases lay between the germline ends. Germline CDR1 and CDR2: SEHNR and FQNEAQ (reference sequence). The CDR3 sequence is 13 residues long.

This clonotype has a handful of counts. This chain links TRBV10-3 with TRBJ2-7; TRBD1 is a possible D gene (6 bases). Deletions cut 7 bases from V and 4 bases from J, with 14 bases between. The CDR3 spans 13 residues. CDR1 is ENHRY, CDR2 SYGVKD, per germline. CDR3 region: CAITDRTMYEQYF. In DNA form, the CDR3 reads TGTGCCATCACCGACAGGACGATGTACGAGCAGTACTTC.

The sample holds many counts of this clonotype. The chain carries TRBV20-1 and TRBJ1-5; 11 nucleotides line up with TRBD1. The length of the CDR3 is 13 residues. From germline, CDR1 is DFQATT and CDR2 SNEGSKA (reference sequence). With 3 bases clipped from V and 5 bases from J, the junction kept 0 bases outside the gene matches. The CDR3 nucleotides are TGCAGTGCTAGGGGACAGGGGGATCAGCCCCAGCATTTT. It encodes CSARGQGDQPQHF.

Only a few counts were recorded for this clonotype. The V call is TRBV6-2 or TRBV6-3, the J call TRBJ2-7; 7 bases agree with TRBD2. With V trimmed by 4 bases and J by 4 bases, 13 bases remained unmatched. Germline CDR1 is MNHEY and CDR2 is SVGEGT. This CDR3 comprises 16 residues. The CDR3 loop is CASSSQKRTRDYEQYF. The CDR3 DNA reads TGTGCCAGCAGTTCCCAAAAAAGGACTAGGGATTACGAGCAGTACTTC.

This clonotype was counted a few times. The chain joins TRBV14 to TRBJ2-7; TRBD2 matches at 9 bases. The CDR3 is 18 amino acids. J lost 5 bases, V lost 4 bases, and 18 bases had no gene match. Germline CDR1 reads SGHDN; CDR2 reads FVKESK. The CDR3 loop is CASSPILGGGRAGHEQYF. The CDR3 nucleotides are TGTGCCAGCAGCCCGATTCTAGGAGGCGGGAGGGCCGGACACGAGCAGTACTTC.

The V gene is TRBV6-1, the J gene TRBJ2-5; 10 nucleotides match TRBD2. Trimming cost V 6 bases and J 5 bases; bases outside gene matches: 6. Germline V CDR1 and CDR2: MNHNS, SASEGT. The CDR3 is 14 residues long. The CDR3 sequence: CASRQLAGLETQYF. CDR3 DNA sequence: TGTGCCAGCAGACAACTAGCGGGGTTGGAGACCCAGTACTTC.

The CDR3 nucleotides are TGTGCCAGTAAGGGGGGTACGAACACCGGGGAGCTGTTTTTT. Amino acid sequence: CASKGGTNTGELFF. The rearrangement joins TRBV7-2 to TRBJ2-2; tentatively, D is TRBD1 or TRBD2 (6 bases each). Germline CDR1 reads SGHTA; CDR2 reads FQGNSA. The germline V and J ends were trimmed by 9 bases and 0 bases, with 11 bases remaining between them. The CDR3 runs to 14 residues.

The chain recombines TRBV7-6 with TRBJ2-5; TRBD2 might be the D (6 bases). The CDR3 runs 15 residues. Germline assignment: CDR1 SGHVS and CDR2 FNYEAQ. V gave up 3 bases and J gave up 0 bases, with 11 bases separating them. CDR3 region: CASSFLARYQETQYF. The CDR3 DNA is TGTGCCAGCAGCTTTCTAGCGCGGTACCAAGAGACCCAGTACTTC.

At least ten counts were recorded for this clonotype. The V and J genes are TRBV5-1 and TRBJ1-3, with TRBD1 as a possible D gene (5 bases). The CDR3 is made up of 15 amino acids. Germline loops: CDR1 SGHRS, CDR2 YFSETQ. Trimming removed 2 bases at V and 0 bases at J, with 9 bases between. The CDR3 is CASSFDSLSGNTIYF. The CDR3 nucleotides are TGCGCCAGCAGCTTCGACAGTCTCTCTGGAAACACCATATATTTT.

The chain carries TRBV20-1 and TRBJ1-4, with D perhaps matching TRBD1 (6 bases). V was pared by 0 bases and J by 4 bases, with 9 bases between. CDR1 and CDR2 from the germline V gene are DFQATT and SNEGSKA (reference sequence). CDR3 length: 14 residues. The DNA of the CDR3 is TGCAGTGCTAGAGATAACAGGGTTAATGAAAAACTGTTTTTT. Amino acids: CSARDNRVNEKLFF.

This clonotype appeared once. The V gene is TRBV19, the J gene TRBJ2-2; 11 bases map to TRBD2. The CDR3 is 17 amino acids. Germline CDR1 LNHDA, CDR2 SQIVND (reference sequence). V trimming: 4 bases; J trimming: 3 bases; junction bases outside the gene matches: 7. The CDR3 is CASSTSSGRLDTGELFF. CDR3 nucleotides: TGTGCCAGTAGTACCTCTAGCGGGAGGCTAGACACCGGGGAGCTGTTTTTT.

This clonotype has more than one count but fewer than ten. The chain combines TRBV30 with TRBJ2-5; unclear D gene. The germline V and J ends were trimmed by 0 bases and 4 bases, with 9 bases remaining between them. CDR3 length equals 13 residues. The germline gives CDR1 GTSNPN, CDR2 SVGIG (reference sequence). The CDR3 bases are TGTGCCTGGAGTGTCGGAGTAGGAGAGACCCAGTACTTC. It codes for CAWSVGVGETQYF.

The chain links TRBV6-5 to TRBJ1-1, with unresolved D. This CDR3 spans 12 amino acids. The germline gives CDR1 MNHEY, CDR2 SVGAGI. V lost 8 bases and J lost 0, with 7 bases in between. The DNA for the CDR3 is TGTGCCAGCTCCAAATTGAACACTGAAGCTTTCTTT. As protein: CASSKLNTEAFF.